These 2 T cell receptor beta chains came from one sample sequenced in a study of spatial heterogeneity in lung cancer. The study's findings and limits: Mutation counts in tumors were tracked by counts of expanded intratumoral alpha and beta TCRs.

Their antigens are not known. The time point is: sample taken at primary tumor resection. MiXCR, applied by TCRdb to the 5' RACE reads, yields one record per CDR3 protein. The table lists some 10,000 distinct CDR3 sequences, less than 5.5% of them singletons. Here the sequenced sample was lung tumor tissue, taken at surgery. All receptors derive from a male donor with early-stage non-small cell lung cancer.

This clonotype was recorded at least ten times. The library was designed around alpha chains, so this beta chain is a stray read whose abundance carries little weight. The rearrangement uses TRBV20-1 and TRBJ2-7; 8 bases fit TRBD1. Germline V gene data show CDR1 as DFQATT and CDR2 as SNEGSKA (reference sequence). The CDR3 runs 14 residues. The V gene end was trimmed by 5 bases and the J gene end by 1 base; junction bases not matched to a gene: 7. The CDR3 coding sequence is TGCAGTGCTGCCAGGACAGGGCTATCCTACGAGCAGTACTTC. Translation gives CSAARTGLSYEQYF.

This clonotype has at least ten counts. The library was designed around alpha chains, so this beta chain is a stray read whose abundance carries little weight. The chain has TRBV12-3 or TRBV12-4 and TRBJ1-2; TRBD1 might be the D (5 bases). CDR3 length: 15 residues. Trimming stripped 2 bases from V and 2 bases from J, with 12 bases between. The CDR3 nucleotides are TGTGCCAGCAGTTTATCTTATTCAGGGAACTATGGCTACACCTTC. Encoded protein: CASSLSYSGNYGYTF.